These 30 T cell receptor beta chains share one sample of origin, sequenced in a study of cytomegalovirus exposure and HLA in healthy donors. Amplification used 60 Vbeta primers and 13 Jbeta primers. Clones were read by immunoSEQ multiplex PCR, and TCRdb kept only the in-frame ones, dropping some. Its clone listing holds approximately 140,000 clones. The specimen sequenced was PBMCs. The receptor set was obtained from a woman aged 40 to 50 in good health and CMV-seronegative.

The V gene is TRBV7-8, the J gene TRBJ2-5; TRBD1 agrees at 8 bases. The CDR3 runs 17 residues. Germline assignment: CDR1 SGHVS and CDR2 FQNEAQ. V was clipped by 5 bases and J by 3 bases; unmatched bases: 14. CDR3 loop: CASSLRPQGVSKETQYF. CDR3 nucleotides: TGTGCCAGCAGCCTTCGACCACAGGGGGTGTCTAAAGAGACCCAGTACTTC.

The genes are TRBV7-3 and TRBJ2-7; D ambiguous. Trimming left V 0 bases short and J 7 bases short, with 10 bases between. The CDR3 consists of 13 residues. Per the germline V gene, CDR1 is SGHTA and CDR2 is FQGTGA. CDR3 in amino acids: CASSLTSLEEQYF. The CDR3 bases are TGTGCCAGCAGCTTAACGTCTCTGGAGGAGCAGTACTTC.

The V and J genes are TRBV7-2 and TRBJ1-5; 9 bases line up with TRBD1. CDR3 length: 18 residues. CDR1 is SGHTA and CDR2 is FQGNSA in the germline V gene. V was pared by 3 bases and J by 1 base, with 10 bases of the junction left unmatched. CDR3 sequence: CASSFDYRDRVSNQPQHF. CDR3 coding DNA: TGTGCCAGCAGCTTCGATTACCGGGACAGGGTGAGCAATCAGCCCCAGCATTTT.

CDR3 DNA: TGCGCCAGCAGCTTGGGACAGGGGGCTGCTGCAGCTCAAGAGACCCAGTACTTC. Protein product: CASSLGQGAAAAQETQYF. The chain is built from TRBV5-1 and TRBJ2-5; 10 positions agree with TRBD1. The CDR3 totals 18 residues. The ends lost 0 bases at V and 2 bases at J; junction bases unmatched: 10. The V gene's germline CDR1 is SGHRS and CDR2 YFSETQ.

The chain links TRBV10-3 to TRBJ1-6; TRBD1 matches at 7 bases. V lost 0 bases and J lost 10; bases outside the gene matches: 3. The germline gives CDR1 ENHRY, CDR2 SYGVKD. The CDR3 length is 14 residues. CDR3 protein: CAISESGQFSPLHF. CDR3 nucleotide sequence: TGTGCCATCAGTGAGTCGGGACAGTTCTCACCCCTCCACTTT.

This rearrangement joins TRBV5-1 to TRBJ2-3; 7 bases match TRBD1. V shed 3 bases, J shed 5 bases, and the junction held 6 bases outside the gene matches. Germline CDR1 and CDR2: SGHRS and YFSETQ. CDR3 length: 14 amino acids. The CDR3 reads CASSSGQHIDTQYF. Written as DNA, the CDR3 is TGCGCCAGCAGCTCGGGACAGCACATAGATACGCAGTATTTT.

V usage is TRBV5-4 and J usage is TRBJ2-5, with no clear D. The J call is uncertain, as TRBJ2-7 better fits the DNA end. The CDR3 covers 14 residues. Germline V gives CDR1 SGHNT, CDR2 YYREEE (reference sequence). The CDR3 coding sequence is TGTGCCAGCAGCTATTACCGACCGGGTTCCGAGCAGTACTTC. It yields the protein CASSYYRPGSEQYF.

The gene calls are TRBV20-1 and TRBJ1-2, with a tentative D call TRBD1 (5 bases). V was pared by 3 bases and J by 8 bases, with 10 bases between. The CDR3 consists of 11 residues. The germline CDR1 and CDR2 sequences are DFQATT and SNEGSKA (reference sequence). DNA of the CDR3: TGCAGTGCTAGTCCCGGGGGGGGCTACACCTTC. Translated: CSASPGGGYTF.

The chain joins TRBV7-2 to TRBJ1-4, with TRBD1 identical over 9 bases. Germline V lookup: CDR1 SGHTA, CDR2 FQGNSA. Trimming removed 2 bases from V and 7 bases from J; junction bases left unmatched: 8. The CDR3 consists of 16 residues. The CDR3 DNA sequence: TGTGCCAGCAGCTTATCCCGGGACAGGGTTAGTGAAAAACTGTTTTTT. It specifies CASSLSRDRVSEKLFF.

The J gene is TRBJ2-5, the V gene TRBV7-9; 12 bases align to TRBD2. V lost 7 bases to trimming and J lost 5 bases; unmatched junction nucleotides: 2. CDR1 is SEHNR, CDR2 FQNEAQ, per germline (reference sequence). The CDR3 consists of 13 residues. CDR3 protein: CASILAGGETQYF. DNA for the CDR3: TGTGCCAGCATCCTAGCGGGGGGGGAGACCCAGTACTTC.

The chain carries TRBV5-4 and TRBJ1-1, with no clear D. This CDR3 spans 14 amino acids. Germline CDR1 reads SGHNT; CDR2 reads YYREEE (reference sequence). Trimming removed 2 bases from V and 4 bases from J, with 12 bases in between. The CDR3 protein is CASSFGEEGTEAFF. The CDR3 region has the DNA TGTGCCAGCAGCTTTGGGGAGGAGGGCACTGAAGCTTTCTTT. Filled out from reference TRBV5-4 and TRBJ1-1, the complete variable domain reads ETGVTQSPTHLIKTRGQQVTLRCSSQSGHNTVSWYQQALGQGPQFIFQYYREEENGRGNFPPRFSGLQFPNYSSELNVNALELDDSALYLCASSFGEEGTEAFFGQGTRLTVV.

This chain uses TRBV10-3 with TRBJ2-7; tentatively, D is TRBD2 (5 bases). The CDR3 contains 15 residues. The V end lost 2 bases, the J end lost 0 bases, and 11 bases lay between the germline ends. CDR1 is ENHRY and CDR2 is SYGVKD in the germline V gene. CDR3 amino acids: CAISEPGMSSYEQYF. The CDR3, as DNA: TGTGCCATCAGTGAGCCGGGGATGAGCTCCTACGAGCAGTACTTC.

The V call is TRBV7-9, the J call TRBJ1-4, with D possibly being TRBD1 (6 bases). Trimming pared 4 bases from V and 6 bases from J, leaving 12 bases between. CDR3 size: 14 residues. Per germline, CDR1 SEHNR and CDR2 FQNEAQ (reference sequence). The CDR3 DNA is TGTGCCAGCAGCTCCAGACAGGAACATGAAAAACTGTTTTTT. Residues: CASSSRQEHEKLFF.

The chain recombines TRBV18 with TRBJ1-6, with 7 bases fitting TRBD1. The CDR3 length is 16 residues. The germline V gene encodes CDR1 KGHSH and CDR2 LQKENI. After removal of 3 bases from V and 7 bases from J, the junction contained 9 bases not matched to a gene. The CDR3 nucleotides are TGTGCCAGCTCACCGGACGCAGGGGGGATCAATTCACCCCTCCACTTT. This gives the protein CASSPDAGGINSPLHF.

CDR3 DNA sequence: TGTGCCAGCAGTCCCACAGGGGTCACAGATACGCAGTATTTT. This gives the protein CASSPTGVTDTQYF. The rearrangement uses TRBV5-5 and TRBJ2-3, with TRBD1 matching over 7 bases. V shed 5 bases and J 2 bases; nucleotides not matched to a gene: 5. From germline, CDR1 is SGHKS and CDR2 YYEKEE (reference sequence). The CDR3 consists of 14 residues.

The chain links TRBV7-9 to TRBJ1-1; D call uncertain. The V end was cut by 1 base, the J end by 2 bases, with 11 bases between. Germline V gene lookup returns CDR1 SEHNR and CDR2 FQNEAQ (reference sequence). The length of the CDR3 is 15 residues. CDR3 in amino acids: CASSLGLQKNTEAFF. CDR3 bases: TGTGCCAGCAGCTTAGGACTCCAAAAAAACACTGAAGCTTTCTTT.

J is TRBJ1-5 and V is TRBV4-2; D may be TRBD1 (6 bases). The CDR3 spans 15 residues. Trimming removed 0 bases from V and 6 bases from J, with 12 bases in between. Germline V lookup: CDR1 LGHNA, CDR2 YNFKEQ. The CDR3 sequence: CASSQDQGSGQPQHF. CDR3 DNA sequence: TGTGCCAGCAGCCAAGACCAGGGGTCGGGTCAGCCCCAGCATTTT.

V gene TRBV7-2 combines with J gene TRBJ1-1; 7 positions match TRBD1. The CDR3 is 15 residues long. V gave up 5 bases and J gave up 6 bases; unmatched junction bases: 12. Germline V CDR1 and CDR2: SGHTA, FQGNSA. Written as DNA, the CDR3 is TGTGCCAGCAGCCCCCCCCCAGGGGGGATGTCTGAAGCTTTCTTT. It specifies CASSPPPGGMSEAFF.

V and J are TRBV5-4 and TRBJ2-2, with TRBD1 identical over 12 bases. The J segment lost 5 bases and the V segment lost 4 bases, leaving 9 bases of the junction unmatched. Germline V gene lookup returns CDR1 SGHNT and CDR2 YYREEE (reference sequence). There are 17 residues in the CDR3. CDR3 region: CASSLAGTGGATGELFF. In DNA form, the CDR3 reads TGTGCCAGCAGCCTGGCCGGGACAGGGGGCGCGACCGGGGAGCTGTTTTTT.

The chain recombines TRBV18 with TRBJ2-5; 9 nucleotides agree with TRBD2. Trimming cost V 5 bases and J 2 bases; bases outside gene matches: 12. The CDR3 sequence is 17 residues long. The germline V gene has CDR1 KGHSH and CDR2 LQKENI. CDR3 DNA sequence: TGTGCCAGCTCAAATGTGGCGGGGGGGCCAGGACAAGAGACCCAGTACTTC. Amino acids: CASSNVAGGPGQETQYF.

The genes are TRBV19 and TRBJ1-2; D is unresolved. Germline loops: CDR1 LNHDA, CDR2 SQIVND (reference sequence). The V end was cut by 3 bases, the J end by 2 bases, with 13 bases between. The CDR3 is 15 residues long. The CDR3 DNA reads as TGTGCCAGTAGTATGGCTCGGCGGAGCAACTATGGCTACACCTTC. Translated, it gives CASSMARRSNYGYTF.

The chain uses TRBV6-4 and TRBJ2-3; D is ambiguous. V gave up 2 bases and J gave up 0 bases, with 3 bases separating them. Germline-derived CDR1 and CDR2 are MRHNA and SNTAGT. This CDR3 is 13 amino acids long. The CDR3 here is CASSDQSTDTQYF. The CDR3 bases are TGTGCCAGCAGTGACCAAAGCACAGATACGCAGTATTTT.

The chain has TRBV5-1 and TRBJ1-1; possibly TRBD1 for D (6 bases). Trimming pared 4 bases from V and 0 bases from J, leaving 19 bases between. CDR3 length: 17 residues. Germline V gene lookup returns CDR1 SGHRS and CDR2 YFSETQ. This CDR3 reads CASSTRGGGSMNTEAFF. CDR3 DNA sequence: TGCGCCAGCAGCACGAGGGGGGGCGGCAGTATGAACACTGAAGCTTTCTTT.

The J gene is TRBJ2-2, the V gene TRBV29-1, with 10 bases that match TRBD1. Germline values: CDR1 SQVTM, CDR2 ANQGSEA. This CDR3 is 18 amino acids long. The CDR3 region has the DNA TGCAGTTTCAGGGGACAGGGGAGAAGGGGAGCGAACACCGGGGAGCTGTTTTTT. This encodes CSFRGQGRRGANTGELFF.

The chain combines TRBV4-2 with TRBJ1-6; D may be TRBD1 (5 bases). The CDR3 is 17 residues long. Germline V gene lookup returns CDR1 LGHNA and CDR2 YNFKEQ. The V end was cut by 0 bases, the J end by 7 bases, with 16 bases between. CDR3 protein: CASSQDLLTGYNSPLHF. The CDR3 bases are TGTGCCAGCAGCCAAGATCTCCTCACAGGCTACAATTCACCCCTCCACTTT.

V and J are TRBV2 and TRBJ2-5, with 8 nucleotides matching TRBD1. The CDR3 has 12 amino acids. V shed 5 bases, J shed 5 bases, and the junction held 1 base outside the gene matches. Germline CDR1 reads SNHLY; CDR2 reads FYNNEI. CDR3 sequence (DNA): TGTGCCAGCAGTTGGACAGGGGAGACCCAGTACTTC. Its translation is CASSWTGETQYF.

This chain uses TRBV7-3 with TRBJ2-3; tentatively, D is TRBD1 (5 bases). Per the germline V gene, CDR1 is SGHTA and CDR2 is FQGTGA. CDR3 size: 13 residues. The V and J ends lost 4 bases and 5 bases respectively, with 10 bases between them. The CDR3: CASSSLGEDTQYF. The CDR3, as DNA: TGTGCCAGCAGCTCCCTAGGGGAAGATACGCAGTATTTT.

The chain is built from TRBV7-3 and TRBJ2-5, with 13 bases fitting TRBD2. The J segment lost 3 bases and the V segment lost 5 bases, leaving 6 bases of the junction unmatched. Germline loops: CDR1 SGHTA, CDR2 FQGTGA. The CDR3 extends over 16 amino acids. This CDR3 reads CASSPNGLAGEETQYF. The CDR3 bases are TGTGCCAGCAGCCCCAACGGACTAGCGGGGGAAGAGACCCAGTACTTC.

V and J are TRBV5-1 and TRBJ2-1, with 8 positions matching TRBD1. This CDR3 contains 19 residues. V gave up 5 bases and J gave up 0 bases; unmatched junction bases: 16. Germline V CDR1 and CDR2: SGHRS, YFSETQ. The CDR3 nucleotides read TGCGCCAGCAGAAAAGGACAGGGATACCTTTTGAGCTCCTACAATGAGCAGTTCTTC. Translating it yields CASRKGQGYLLSSYNEQFF.

V and J are TRBV28 and TRBJ1-2; D not certain. Trimming stripped 10 bases from V and 12 bases from J, with 24 bases between. This CDR3 is built from 13 residues. Germline V gene sequence: CDR1 MDHEN, CDR2 SYDVKM. The CDR3 DNA follows: TGTGCCATTTCAACTAGTGGGCGGGAAGTCAACACCTTC. This codes for CAISTSGREVNTF.